Listed here are 9 T cell receptor beta chains from one sample, sequenced in a study of blood T cell repertoires in COVID-19. Repertoires were generated with immunoSEQ multiplex PCR, while TCRdb's copy carries only in-frame clones and drops some. This table holds about 310,000 clones, 87% found once. The sample consisted of peripheral blood. Receptors originate from a woman between 50 and 59 years old who had recovered from COVID-19.

The CDR3 coding sequence is TGTGCCAGCAGCAAAAGGGGGGGCCTGACGGATCGCTACGAGCAGTACTTC. Encoded protein: CASSKRGGLTDRYEQYF. The V gene is TRBV21-1, the J gene TRBJ2-7; TRBD2 reflects the table's D call only, with no check against the DNA. TRBV21-1 is reported as a pseudogene. CDR3 length: 17 amino acids.

This clone appeared a single time. The genes are TRBV5-1 and TRBJ2-1, with D tentatively TRBD1 (5 bases). The CDR3 extends over 15 amino acids. The ends were cut back, 0 bases at V and 7 bases at J, with 14 bases in the middle. Germline loops: CDR1 SGHRS, CDR2 YFSETQ. The CDR3: CASSLAFGRVNEQFF. CDR3 DNA: TGCGCCAGCAGCTTGGCCTTCGGCAGGGTGAATGAGCAGTTCTTC. The full variable domain, rest sourced from reference TRBV5-1 and TRBJ2-1, is KAGVTQTPRYLIKTRGQQVTLSCSPISGHRSVSWYQQTPGQGLQFLFEYFSETQRNKGNFPGRFSGRQFSNSRSEMNVSTLELGDSALYLCASSLAFGRVNEQFFGPGTRLTVL.

The chain employs TRBV19 and TRBJ2-3; no clear D gene. The V and J ends lost 6 bases and 0 bases respectively, with 19 bases between them. The CDR3 consists of 17 residues. Germline loops: CDR1 LNHDA, CDR2 SQIVND (reference sequence). CDR3 DNA: TGTGCCAGTAGATCCTATGGTTGGCGGAATAGCACAGATACGCAGTATTTT. Translated, it gives CASRSYGWRNSTDTQYF.

The rearrangement joins TRBV12-3 or TRBV12-4 to TRBJ2-5; D remains unclear. Trimming removed 3 bases from V and 3 bases from J, with 8 bases in between. This CDR3 is 13 amino acids long. CDR3 DNA: TGTGCCAGCAGTTTCGGTGGAGAAGAGACCCAGTACTTC. This translates into CASSFGGEETQYF.

This chain links TRBV9 with TRBJ2-3; D remains unclear. V was clipped by 7 bases and J by 1 base, with 16 bases between them. The CDR3 contains 15 residues. Germline CDR1 SGDLS, CDR2 YYNGEE. In DNA, the CDR3 is TGTGCCAGCGACCAGACGGGTGTCGGCACAGATACGCAGTATTTT. It encodes CASDQTGVGTDTQYF.

The V and J genes are TRBV13 and TRBJ2-7; 7 bases map to TRBD2. Unmatched junction bases numbered 17, after V lost 3 bases and J lost 6 bases. This CDR3 has 17 residues. CDR1 PRHDT and CDR2 FYEKMQ come from the germline V gene (reference sequence). CDR3 protein: CASSFGVLGLGNLEQYF. CDR3 sequence (DNA): TGTGCCAGCAGCTTTGGCGTTCTAGGACTAGGAAACCTCGAGCAGTACTTC.

This chain joins TRBV24-1 and TRBJ2-5; no firm D call. Trimming pared 7 bases from V and 2 bases from J, leaving 10 bases between. The CDR3 loop spans 13 amino acids. Germline values: CDR1 KGHDR, CDR2 SFDVKD. CDR3 nucleotide sequence: TGTGCCACCAGGGCTGGGCCGCAAGAGACCCAGTACTTC. Encoded protein: CATRAGPQETQYF.

The rearrangement uses TRBV30 and TRBJ2-7, with TRBD2 as a possible D gene (6 bases). This CDR3 comprises 13 residues. The ends were cut back, 3 bases at V and 6 bases at J, with 15 bases in the middle. Germline values: CDR1 GTSNPN, CDR2 SVGIG (reference sequence). DNA for the CDR3: TGTGCCTGGAGGAAGGGGACTGGGGGCGAGCAGTACTTC. Translated, it gives CAWRKGTGGEQYF.

The gene calls are TRBV18 and TRBJ1-2, with D tentatively TRBD1 (6 bases). The V and J ends lost 3 bases and 8 bases respectively, with 13 bases between them. The CDR3 has 13 amino acids. The germline V gene encodes CDR1 KGHSH and CDR2 LQKENI. As DNA, the CDR3 is TGTGCCAGCTCACCCTACAGGGAACAGGGCTACACCTTC. This codes for CASSPYREQGYTF. The full variable domain, with the rest looked up from reference TRBV18 and TRBJ1-2, is NAGVMQNPRHLVRRRGQEARLRCSPMKGHSHVYWYRQLPEEGLKFMVYLQKENIIDESGMPKERFSAEFPKEGPSILRIQQVVRGDSAAYFCASSPYREQGYTFGSGTRLTVV.